One T cell receptor (beta chain) is described in this entry. Its antigen is unidentified. The sample is drawn from a study of cytomegalovirus exposure and HLA in healthy donors. The overall study: An earlier analysis found some 120 million unique TCR beta sequences from 150 million to 200 million T cells.

With 60 Vbeta and 13 Jbeta primers, the PCR was carried out. The data were produced by immunoSEQ multiplex PCR, yet TCRdb's version contains in-frame clones alone and is incomplete. The sample has 100,000 to 140,000 clones; 60% to 80% are singletons. The germline CDR1 and CDR2 sequences are MNHNS and SASEGT. Germline trimming cut 0 bases from V and 10 bases from J; bases unmatched to any gene: 6. The CDR3 runs 16 residues. Study-wide results and limits: There was a cluster of highly shared sequence variants that was likely a sequencing artifact. In an earlier analysis, in approximately 570 donors, most V segments appeared productive either ~87% or ~30% of the time.

Sequenced sample: PBMCs. The clonotype originates from a man between 18 and 35 years old in good health and CMV-seronegative. The V and J genes are TRBV6-1 and TRBJ1-4; 12 bases agree with TRBD1. CDR3 DNA sequence: TGTGCCAGCAGTGAAGCGGCGGGACAGGGGGCTGGAAAACTGTTTTTT. Its translation is CASSEAAGQGAGKLFF.